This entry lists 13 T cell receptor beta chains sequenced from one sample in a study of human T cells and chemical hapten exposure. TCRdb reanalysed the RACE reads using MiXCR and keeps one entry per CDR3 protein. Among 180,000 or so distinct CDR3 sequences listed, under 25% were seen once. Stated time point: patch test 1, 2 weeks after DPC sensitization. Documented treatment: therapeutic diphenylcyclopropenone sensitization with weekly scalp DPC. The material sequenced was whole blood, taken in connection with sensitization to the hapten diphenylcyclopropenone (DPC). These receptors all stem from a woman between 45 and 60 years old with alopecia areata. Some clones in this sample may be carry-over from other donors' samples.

CDR3 region: CSAWVGEKKYF. The CDR3 coding sequence is TGCAGTGCCTGGGTGGGAGAGAAAAAGTACTTC. The chain is built from TRBV20-1 and TRBJ2-5, with D tentatively TRBD2 (5 bases). Deletions cut 6 bases from V and 12 bases from J, with 17 bases between. CDR3 size: 11 residues. Germline-derived CDR1 and CDR2 are DFQATT and SNEGSKA (reference sequence).

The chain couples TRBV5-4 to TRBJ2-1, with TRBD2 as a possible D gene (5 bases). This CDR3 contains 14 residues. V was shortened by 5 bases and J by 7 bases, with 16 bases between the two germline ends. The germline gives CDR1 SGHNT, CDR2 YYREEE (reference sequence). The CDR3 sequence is CASSSRKGENEQFF. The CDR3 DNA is TGTGCCAGCAGTTCCCGTAAGGGAGAGAATGAGCAGTTCTTC.

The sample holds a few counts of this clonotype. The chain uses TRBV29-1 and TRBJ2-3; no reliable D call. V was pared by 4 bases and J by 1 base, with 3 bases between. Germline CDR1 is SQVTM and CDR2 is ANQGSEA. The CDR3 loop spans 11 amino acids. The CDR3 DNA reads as TGCAGCGTTGCCGGCACAGATACGCAGTATTTT. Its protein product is CSVAGTDTQYF.

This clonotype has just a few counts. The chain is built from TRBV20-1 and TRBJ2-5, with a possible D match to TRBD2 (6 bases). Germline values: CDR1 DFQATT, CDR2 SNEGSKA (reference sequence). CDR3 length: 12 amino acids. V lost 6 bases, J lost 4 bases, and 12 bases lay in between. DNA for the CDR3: TGCAGTGCGGGGGGAGCCGGAGAGACCCAGTACTTC. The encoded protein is CSAGGAGETQYF.

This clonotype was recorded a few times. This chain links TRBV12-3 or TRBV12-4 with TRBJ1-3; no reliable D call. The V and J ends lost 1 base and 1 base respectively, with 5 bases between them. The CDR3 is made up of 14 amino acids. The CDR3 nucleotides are TGTGCCAGCAGTTTAGTGATATCTGGAAACACCATATATTTT. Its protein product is CASSLVISGNTIYF.

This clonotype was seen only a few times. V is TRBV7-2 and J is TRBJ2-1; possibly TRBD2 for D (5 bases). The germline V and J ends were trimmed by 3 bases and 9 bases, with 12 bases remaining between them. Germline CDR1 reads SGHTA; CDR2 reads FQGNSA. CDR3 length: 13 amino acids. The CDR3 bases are TGTGCCAGCAGCTTTGGTACGGGAATTGAGCAGTTCTTC. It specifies CASSFGTGIEQFF.

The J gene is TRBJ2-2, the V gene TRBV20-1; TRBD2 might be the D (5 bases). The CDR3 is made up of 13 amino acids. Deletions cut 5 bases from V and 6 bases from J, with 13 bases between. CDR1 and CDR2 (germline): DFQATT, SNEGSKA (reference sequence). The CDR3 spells CSAVGGFAGELFF. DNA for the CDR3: TGCAGTGCTGTCGGCGGGTTCGCCGGGGAGCTGTTTTTT.

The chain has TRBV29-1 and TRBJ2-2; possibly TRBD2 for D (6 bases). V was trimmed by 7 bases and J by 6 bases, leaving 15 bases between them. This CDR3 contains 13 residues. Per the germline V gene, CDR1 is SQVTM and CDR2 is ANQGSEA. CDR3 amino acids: CSARLVRPGELFF. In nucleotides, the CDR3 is TGCAGCGCTCGACTAGTTCGGCCCGGGGAGCTGTTTTTT.

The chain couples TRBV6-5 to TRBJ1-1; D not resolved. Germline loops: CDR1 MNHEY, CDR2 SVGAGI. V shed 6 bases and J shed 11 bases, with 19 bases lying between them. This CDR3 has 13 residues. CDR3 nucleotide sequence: TGTGCCAGCAGCCCCCCGGGAGGCACGGCCGCTTTCTTT. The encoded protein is CASSPPGGTAAFF.

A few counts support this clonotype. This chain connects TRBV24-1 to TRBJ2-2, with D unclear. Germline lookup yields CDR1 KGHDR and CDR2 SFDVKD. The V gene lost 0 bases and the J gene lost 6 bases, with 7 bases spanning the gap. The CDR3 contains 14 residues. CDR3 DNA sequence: TGTGCCACCAGTGATTTGAGAGCCCCCGGGGAGCTGTTTTTT. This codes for CATSDLRAPGELFF.

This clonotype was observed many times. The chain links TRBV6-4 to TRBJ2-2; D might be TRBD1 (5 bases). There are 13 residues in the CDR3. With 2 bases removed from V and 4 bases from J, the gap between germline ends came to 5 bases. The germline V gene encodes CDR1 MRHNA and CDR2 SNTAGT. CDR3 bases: TGTGCCAGCAGTGACAGGGGCACCGGGGAGCTGTTTTTT. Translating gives CASSDRGTGELFF.

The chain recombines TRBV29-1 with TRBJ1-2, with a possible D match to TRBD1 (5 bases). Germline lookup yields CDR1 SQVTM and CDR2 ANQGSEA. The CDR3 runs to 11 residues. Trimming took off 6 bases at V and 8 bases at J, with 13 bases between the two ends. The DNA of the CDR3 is TGCAGCGTCGCAGGACAAATAGGCTACACCTTC. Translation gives CSVAGQIGYTF.

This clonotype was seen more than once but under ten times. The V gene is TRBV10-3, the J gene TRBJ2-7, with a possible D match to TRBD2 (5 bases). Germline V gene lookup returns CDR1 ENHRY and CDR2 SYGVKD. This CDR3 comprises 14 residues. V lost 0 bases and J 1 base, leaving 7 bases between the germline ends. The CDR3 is CAISESGGSYEQYF. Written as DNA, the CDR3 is TGTGCCATCAGTGAGTCGGGCGGGTCCTACGAGCAGTACTTC.